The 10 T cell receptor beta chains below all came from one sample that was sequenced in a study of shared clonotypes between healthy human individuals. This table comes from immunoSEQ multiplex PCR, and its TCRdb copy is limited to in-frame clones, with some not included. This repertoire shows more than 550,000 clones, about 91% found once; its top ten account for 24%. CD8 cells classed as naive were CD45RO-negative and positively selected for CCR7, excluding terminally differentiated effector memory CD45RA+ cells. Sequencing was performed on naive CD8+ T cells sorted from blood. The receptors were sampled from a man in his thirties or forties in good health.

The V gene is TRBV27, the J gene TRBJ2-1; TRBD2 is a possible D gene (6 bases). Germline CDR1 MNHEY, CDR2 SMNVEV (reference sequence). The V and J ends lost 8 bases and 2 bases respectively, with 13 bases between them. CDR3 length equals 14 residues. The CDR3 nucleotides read TGTGCCAGCCTTCGCGGGACCACCTACAATGAGCAGTTCTTC. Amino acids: CASLRGTTYNEQFF.

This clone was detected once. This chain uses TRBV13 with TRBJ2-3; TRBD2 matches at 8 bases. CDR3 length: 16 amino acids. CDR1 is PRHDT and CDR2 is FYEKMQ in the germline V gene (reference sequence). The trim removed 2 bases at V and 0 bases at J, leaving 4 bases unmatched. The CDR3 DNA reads TGTGCCAGCAGCTTATTGGAGCGGGGGAGCACAGATACGCAGTATTTT. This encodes CASSLLERGSTDTQYF.

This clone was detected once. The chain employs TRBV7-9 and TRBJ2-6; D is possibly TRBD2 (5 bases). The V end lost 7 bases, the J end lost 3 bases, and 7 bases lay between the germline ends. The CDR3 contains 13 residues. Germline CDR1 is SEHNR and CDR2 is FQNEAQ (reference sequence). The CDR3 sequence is CASNRDGANVLTF. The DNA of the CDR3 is TGTGCCAGCAATCGGGATGGGGCCAACGTCCTGACTTTC.

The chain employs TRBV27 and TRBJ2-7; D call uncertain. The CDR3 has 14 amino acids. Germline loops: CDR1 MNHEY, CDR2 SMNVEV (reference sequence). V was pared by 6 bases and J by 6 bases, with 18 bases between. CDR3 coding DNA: TGTGCCAGCAGCAAAGGCTATAGCTCAGGCGAGCAGTACTTC. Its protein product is CASSKGYSSGEQYF.

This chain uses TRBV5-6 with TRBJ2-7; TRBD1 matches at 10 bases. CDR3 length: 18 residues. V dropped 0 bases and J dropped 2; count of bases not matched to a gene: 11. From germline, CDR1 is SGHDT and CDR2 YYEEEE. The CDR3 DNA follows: TGTGCCAGCAGCTTGGTTCCCTTGGGACAGGGGTTTACCTACGAGCAGTACTTC. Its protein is CASSLVPLGQGFTYEQYF.

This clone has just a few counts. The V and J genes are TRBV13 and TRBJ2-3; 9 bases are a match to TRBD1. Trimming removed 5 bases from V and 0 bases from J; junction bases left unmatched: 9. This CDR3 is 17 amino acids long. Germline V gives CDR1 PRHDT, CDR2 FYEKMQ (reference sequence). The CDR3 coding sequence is TGTGCCAGCAGCGGTACGGGACAGGGTCCTAGCACAGATACGCAGTATTTT. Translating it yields CASSGTGQGPSTDTQYF.

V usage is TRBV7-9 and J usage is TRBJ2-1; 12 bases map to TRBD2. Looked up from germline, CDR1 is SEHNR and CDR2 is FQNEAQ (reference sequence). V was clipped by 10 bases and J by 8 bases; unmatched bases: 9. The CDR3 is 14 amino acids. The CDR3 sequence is CATSGTSGFDEQFF. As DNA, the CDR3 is TGTGCCACCTCCGGGACTAGCGGGTTCGATGAGCAGTTCTTC. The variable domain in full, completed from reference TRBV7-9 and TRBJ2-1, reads DTGVSQNPRHKITKRGQNVTFRCDPISEHNRLYWYRQTLGQGPEFLTYFQNEAQLEKSRLLSDRFSAERPKGSFSTLEIQRTEQGDSAMYLCATSGTSGFDEQFFGPGTRLTVL.

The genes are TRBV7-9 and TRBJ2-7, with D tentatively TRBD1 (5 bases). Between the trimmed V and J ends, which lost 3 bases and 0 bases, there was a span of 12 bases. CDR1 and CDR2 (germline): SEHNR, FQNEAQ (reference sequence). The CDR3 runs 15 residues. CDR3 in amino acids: CASSLDIPGSYEQYF. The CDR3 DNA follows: TGTGCCAGCAGCTTGGACATTCCTGGCTCCTACGAGCAGTACTTC.

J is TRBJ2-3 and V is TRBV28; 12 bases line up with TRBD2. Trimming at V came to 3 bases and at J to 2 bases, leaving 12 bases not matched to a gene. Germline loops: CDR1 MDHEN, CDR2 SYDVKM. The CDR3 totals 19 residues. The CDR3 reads CASSFSLAGGQENTDTQYF. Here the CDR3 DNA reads TGTGCCAGCAGTTTCAGTCTAGCGGGAGGGCAGGAGAACACAGATACGCAGTATTTT. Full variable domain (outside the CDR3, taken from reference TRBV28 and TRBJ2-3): DVKVTQSSRYLVKRTGEKVFLECVQDMDHENMFWYRQDPGLGLRLIYFSYDVKMKEKGDIPEGYSVSREKKERFSLILESASTNQTSMYLCASSFSLAGGQENTDTQYFGPGTRLTVL.

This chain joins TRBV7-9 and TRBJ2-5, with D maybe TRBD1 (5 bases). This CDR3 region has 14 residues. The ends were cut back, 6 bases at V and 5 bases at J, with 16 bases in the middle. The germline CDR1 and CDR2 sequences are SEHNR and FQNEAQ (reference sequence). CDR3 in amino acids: CASSPGSGRETQYF. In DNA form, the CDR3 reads TGTGCCAGCAGTCCCGGGTCAGGGCGGGAGACCCAGTACTTC.